This is a list of T cell receptor beta chains from one sample in a study of metastatic and nonmetastatic thyroid tumors. From the PCR reads, TCRdb re-called clones with MiXCR. Of roughly 93,000 clones listed, 12% are singletons. The specimen sequenced was blood. The receptors derive from a female donor with papillary thyroid cancer or a benign thyroid nodule (not recorded which). Some clones in this sample may be carry-over from other donors' samples. Each CDR3 is given with its conserved first and last residue. A D gene is named only where the DNA matches it firmly. The size entry is marked missing in some rows and otherwise reads once, few, many or a size class.

>.|TRBV6-1|TRBJ1-1|few
TGTGCCAGCAGTGAGCGGGGGGGATTAGGCACTGAAGCTTTCTTT
CASSERGGLGTEAFF
>.|TRBV5-1|TRBJ1-2|.
TGCGCCAGCAGCCCCCAGACAGGTGAAGGGGACTATGGCTACACCTTC
CASSPQTGEGDYGYTF
>TRBD1|TRBV9|TRBJ1-4|many
TGTGCCAGCAGCGTAGGGACAGGGCGGGACCATACTGAAAAACTGTTTTTT
CASSVGTGRDHTEKLFF
>.|TRBV10-1|TRBJ2-7|many
TGCGCCAGCAGAGGTAGCGTAAACTCCTACGAGCAGTACTTC
CASRGSVNSYEQYF
>.|TRBV30|TRBJ2-1|many
TGTGCCTGGAGTGGGGGCGGGCCGGGCAATGAGCAGTTCTTC
CAWSGGGPGNEQFF
>TRBD1|TRBV7-8|TRBJ2-5|many
TGTGCCAGCAGCAAATACCGATGGACAGGGCGACAAGAGACCCAGTACTTC
CASSKYRWTGRQETQYF
>TRBD2|TRBV3-1|TRBJ2-5|many
TGTGCCAGCAGCCAAGAGGCGGGAGAACAAGAGACCCAGTACTTC
CASSQEAGEQETQYF
>TRBD1|TRBV18|TRBJ1-1|few
TGTGCCAGCTCACCACCGGGACAGGGTGAAGCTTTCTTT
CASSPPGQGEAFF
>.|TRBV19|TRBJ2-1|many
TGTGCCAGTAGTATTTTTCATGGGGGGCTAAACAATGAGCAGTTCTTC
CASSIFHGGLNNEQFF
>.|TRBV7-6|TRBJ1-5|many
TGTGCCAGCAGCTTATCGGAGGATCAGCCCCAGCATTTT
CASSLSEDQPQHF
>TRBD1|TRBV28|TRBJ1-5|many
TGTGCCAGCAGTTTTTACAGGGGAAGAGGAAGCAATCAGCCCCAGCATTTT
CASSFYRGRGSNQPQHF
>.|TRBV20-1|TRBJ1-1|many
TGCAGTGCTCGGACAAGGGGAAGCACTGAAGCTTTCTTT
CSARTRGSTEAFF
>TRBD1|TRBV19|TRBJ2-2|many
TGTGCCAGTAGTTTCATCACAGGGGGAACCGGGGAGCTGTTTTTT
CASSFITGGTGELFF
>.|TRBV6-4|TRBJ2-3|many
TGTGCCAGCAGTGACTCTAACACAGATACGCAGTATTTT
CASSDSNTDTQYF
>.|TRBV7-9|TRBJ2-2|many
TGTGCCAGCAGCTTAGGAGCAAACACCGGGGAGCTGTTTTTT
CASSLGANTGELFF
>TRBD2|TRBV20-1|TRBJ2-1|once
TGCAGTGCTCCCCAGCCCCTAGCGGGAGGACTATTAAATGAGCAGTTCTTC
CSAPQPLAGGLLNEQFF
>TRBD1|TRBV28|TRBJ2-6|many
TGTGCCAGCAGGATACGGGCAGGGGGCTCTGGGGCCAACGTCCTGACTTTC
CASRIRAGGSGANVLTF
>TRBD2|TRBV4-2|TRBJ2-7|many
TGTGCCAGCAGCAAAGGGGGGGCGGGAGGTCACCGGAGCTACGAGCAGTACTTC
CASSKGGAGGHRSYEQYF
>.|TRBV20-1|TRBJ2-7|many
TGCAGTGCCCCGAGGGCGTCCGTGGCCTCCTACGAGCAGTACTTC
CSAPRASVASYEQYF
>TRBD2|TRBV20-1|TRBJ2-1|many
TGCAGTGCTAGTGATAGCGGGAGTAGCTCCTACAATGAGCAGTTCTTC
CSASDSGSSSYNEQFF
>.|TRBV7-2|TRBJ2-7|many
TGTGCCAGCAGCTTAGCGGGAGCCGCCTACGAGCAGTACTTC
CASSLAGAAYEQYF
>TRBD2|TRBV29-1|TRBJ2-1|many
TGCAGCGTCCACGGGACTAGCGGCGTATACAATGAGCAGTTCTTC
CSVHGTSGVYNEQFF
>.|TRBV4-2|TRBJ1-4|many
TGTGCCAGCAGCCAAGACGCGGGGTTCATTAATGAAAAACTGTTTTTT
CASSQDAGFINEKLFF
>.|TRBV11-1|TRBJ2-3|many
TGTGCCAGCAGCTCGAATCAGGGGTCAACCGTAGATACGCAGTATTTT
CASSSNQGSTVDTQYF
>.|TRBV12-3/TRBV12-4|TRBJ1-6|many
TGTGCCAGCAGTTTTGGGGAGATTAATAATTCACCCCTCCACTTT
CASSFGEINNSPLHF
>.|TRBV24-1|TRBJ2-2|many
TGTGCCACCTCCCCAACCGGGACTTTTAACACCGGGGAGCTGTTTTTT
CATSPTGTFNTGELFF
>.|TRBV20-1|TRBJ2-7|.
TGCATTTCTAGTCGTCAGGCTTCCACCGAGCAGTACTTC
CISSRQASTEQYF
>TRBD2|TRBV14|TRBJ2-1|many
TGTGCCAGCAGCCAGGGACTAGCGGGAGGAAGGGGGATCTACAATGAGCAGTTCTTC
CASSQGLAGGRGIYNEQFF
>TRBD2|TRBV6-1|TRBJ2-7|few
TGTGCCAGCAGCCGGGTAGCGGGCTTTATTTACGAGCAGTACTTC
CASSRVAGFIYEQYF
>.|TRBV7-2|TRBJ1-5|many
TGTGCCAGCGGCTGGAAGAGTGGAATTCAGCCCCAGCATTTT
CASGWKSGIQPQHF
>TRBD2|TRBV10-3|TRBJ2-3|few
TGTGCCATCAGAATGACTAGCGGGAGAAGAGATACGCAGTATTTT
CAIRMTSGRRDTQYF
>.|TRBV30|TRBJ1-1|many
TGTGCCTGGGAGAAAATGGGATTCCAGAACACTGAAGCTTTCTTT
CAWEKMGFQNTEAFF
>.|TRBV18|TRBJ2-7|many
TGTGCCAGCTCACCACTGGCGGGGAGCTCCTACGAGCAGTACTTC
CASSPLAGSSYEQYF
>.|TRBV24-1|TRBJ2-1|many
TGTGCCACCAGTGATCGGGGGTTCAATGAGCAGTTCTTC
CATSDRGFNEQFF
>TRBD1|TRBV10-3|TRBJ2-1|few
TGTGCCATCACCCTGACAGGGGCTGTGAATGAGCAGTTCTTC
CAITLTGAVNEQFF
>.|TRBV7-9|TRBJ2-7|many
TGTGCCAGCAGCTTAGGGGCGTCTAATTCCTACGAGCAGTACTTC
CASSLGASNSYEQYF
>.|TRBV10-3|TRBJ1-5|many
TGTGCCATCAGTGAACTCGATCAGCCCCAGCATTTT
CAISELDQPQHF
>.|TRBV3-1|TRBJ2-2|.
TGTGCCAGCAGCCAAGATGTGACCGGGGATTTGTTTTTT
CASSQDVTGDLFF
>TRBD1|TRBV28|TRBJ1-4|many
TGTGCCAGCAGTCTGTCCGGGACAGGGTTTGAAAAACTGTTTTTT
CASSLSGTGFEKLFF
>TRBD2|TRBV20-1|TRBJ2-2|many
TGCAGTGCTAGAGATAGCGGGAGCACCGGGGAGCTGTTTTTT
CSARDSGSTGELFF
>.|TRBV5-1|TRBJ2-1|many
TGCGCCAGCAGCTTGGACGGGGTTACCTACAATGAGCAGTTCTTC
CASSLDGVTYNEQFF
>TRBD2|TRBV20-1|TRBJ2-3|many
TGCAGTGCTAGAGATCCTAGCGGGAGCGTCACAGATACGCAGTATTTT
CSARDPSGSVTDTQYF
>.|TRBV6-6|TRBJ1-6|many
TGTGCCAGCAGTTACGGGTCTTTTAATTCACCCCTCCACTTT
CASSYGSFNSPLHF
>.|TRBV20-1|TRBJ2-3|many
TGCAGTGCTAGGGGGACCGTCAGTGGTACGCAGTATTTT
CSARGTVSGTQYF
>TRBD2|TRBV9|TRBJ2-7|many
TGTGCCAGCAGCGTAGCACTAGCGGGAGCTGGACACGAGCAGTACTTC
CASSVALAGAGHEQYF
>.|TRBV7-9|TRBJ2-7|many
TGTGCCAGCAGCTCGGAGGCCCTGACCGCCGAGCAGTACTTC
CASSSEALTAEQYF
>TRBD1|TRBV9|TRBJ2-7|many
TGTGCCAGCAGCGTAAGTGGGGACAGGGGCCACGAGCAGTACTTC
CASSVSGDRGHEQYF